The TCR beta chain under discussion was sequenced for a study of T cells in Graves' hyperthyroidism and ophthalmopathy. Stable disease denoted Graves' hyperthyroidism without ophthalmopathy progression within 18 months. The authors obtained PBMCs from about 9.5 ml of fresh peripheral blood. The CDR3 regions of TCR beta were amplified from RNA transcripts. The primer set for the first-round RT-PCR of the TCR CDR3 was HTBI. MiXCR was run by TCRdb on the multiplex PCR reads, yielding one entry per CDR3 protein. The profile shows roughly 100,000 distinct CDR3 sequences, about 45% of them singletons. Findings of the study overall: Blood also showed most of the thyroid clonotypes that were expanded above 0.001.

Concerning this clonotype: Its antigen is unidentified.

The CDR3 totals 15 residues. Germline CDR1 and CDR2: LNHDA and SQIVND (reference sequence). Trimming shortened V by 1 base and J by 6 bases, and 16 bases separated the two germline ends. The clonotype originates from a man in his forties or fifties with Graves' hyperthyroidism. The sample was blood. The chain recombines TRBV19 with TRBJ2-7; D is tentatively TRBD1 or TRBD2 (5 bases each). The CDR3 DNA sequence: TGTGCCAGTAGTATAGGTGAGGGGTCGCTGAGCGAGCAGTACTTC. Its translation is CASSIGEGSLSEQYF.